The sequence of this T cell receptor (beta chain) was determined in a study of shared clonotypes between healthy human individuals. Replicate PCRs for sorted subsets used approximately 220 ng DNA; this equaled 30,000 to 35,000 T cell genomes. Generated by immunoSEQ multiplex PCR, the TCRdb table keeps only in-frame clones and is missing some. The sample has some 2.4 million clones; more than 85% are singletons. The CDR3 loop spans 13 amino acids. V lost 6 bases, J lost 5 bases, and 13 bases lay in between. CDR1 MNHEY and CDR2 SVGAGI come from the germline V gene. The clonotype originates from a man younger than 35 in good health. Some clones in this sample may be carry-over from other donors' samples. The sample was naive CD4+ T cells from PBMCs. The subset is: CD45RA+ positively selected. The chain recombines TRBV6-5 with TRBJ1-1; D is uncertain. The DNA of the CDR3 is TGTGCCAGCAGGGAGCCACTGTTAACTGAAGCTTTCTTT. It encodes CASREPLLTEAFF.